This T cell receptor (beta chain) comes out of a study of T-cell reconstitution after alpha-beta-depleted transplantation in children. This CDR3 is built from 17 residues. V lost 0 bases to trimming and J lost 5 bases, with 19 bases between them. CDR1 and CDR2 (germline): LGHDT, YNNKEL (reference sequence). Preparing the TCRbeta library involved the use of unique molecular identifiers. TCRdb recomputed calls from the PCR reads with MiXCR, one row per CDR3 protein. The sample holds roughly 610,000 distinct CDR3 sequences, 10% to 13% seen once. The chain employs TRBV3-1 and TRBJ2-5; weak D call: TRBD1 (5 bases). Sequencing used PBMCs from the stem cell graft donor, obtained from the stem cell graft. The receptor was derived from a human donor who donated a stem cell graft to a child with acute myeloid leukemia. The CDR3 is CASSQEVGGAKIETQYF. The CDR3 region has the DNA TGTGCCAGCAGCCAAGAGGTTGGTGGGGCTAAGATCGAGACCCAGTACTTC.